This T cell receptor (beta chain) was found in a study of CD8+ T cells in alopecia areata. Germline CDR1 is SGDLS and CDR2 is YYNGEE. V was cut by 4 bases and J by 8 bases, with 18 bases left in between. There are 14 residues in the CDR3. Investigators isolated RNA and reverse transcribed it into cDNA to act as the sequencing template. Produced via immunoSEQ multiplex PCR; TCRdb's table is partial and in-frame only. This table holds approximately 180,000 clones, 63% found once. The specimen comprised CD4+ T cells sorted from blood, sampled at week 0. The sequence was collected from a human donor with alopecia areata. This chain uses TRBV9 with TRBJ1-1; D remains unclear. The CDR3 region is CASSSSSGFREAFF. The CDR3 bases are TGTGCCAGCAGCTCCTCCTCGGGATTTAGGGAAGCTTTCTTT.